This T cell receptor beta chain was sequenced in a study of tumor-infiltrating lymphocytes in primary liver carcinoma. In the study overall: The cohort consisted of patients whose primary liver carcinoma was surgically resected. The five patients, who were men and women, ranged in age from 30 to 69 years. Between about 4 and 11 cm across, the tumors were all of stage T1-T3 N0M0. Findings and caveats of the study: Among the pair types, tumor region pairs showed more overlap than tumor-adjacent and tumor-blood pairs.

Unsorted whole blood yielded blood RNA, and germline DNA was extracted as well. A word on this clonotype: Its antigen is as yet unknown.

V dropped 7 bases and J dropped 1; count of bases not matched to a gene: 8. The V gene's germline CDR1 is SQVTM and CDR2 ANQGSEA. There are 14 residues in the CDR3. Using a constant-region primer together with ProtoScript II reverse transcriptase, TCR beta cDNA was made from about 500 ng of total RNA. Construction of TCR beta libraries relied on three successive nested multiplex PCR rounds employing slightly modified ARM-PCR. Primers for the first two PCR rounds were TRBV1-TRBV30 forward primers and a C-beta reverse primer (approximately 10 cycles per round). TCRdb called the multiplex PCR reads again in MiXCR, with one record for every CDR3 protein. Of more than 150,000 distinct CDR3 sequences listed, less than 65% are singletons.

The chain employs TRBV29-1 and TRBJ2-3; 7 nucleotides match TRBD1. Specimen: peripheral blood. The source is a middle-aged man with primary liver carcinoma and hepatitis B virus infection. CDR3 bases: TGCAGCGGACGGACAGGTTCGGGCACAGATACGCAGTATTTT. Amino acid sequence: CSGRTGSGTDTQYF.